This T cell receptor (beta chain) was recovered during a study of Tregs in tolerant kidney transplant recipients. The CDR3 contains 15 residues. Trimming removed 3 bases from V and 3 bases from J; junction bases left unmatched: 1. The germline gives CDR1 MDHEN, CDR2 SYDVKM. General study points: Tregs expanded with activated donor B cells seemed most donor-specific. Tolerant patients' donor-specific Tregs expanded beyond overall Tregs, suggesting antigen-driven growth. This study did not directly address biological reproducibility. Few patients were studied, so findings need validation in larger groups.

Only in-frame clones appear in the TCRdb table, and some are missing; sequencing was by immunoSEQ multiplex PCR. This table has some 66,000 clones, over 85% appearing once. In regard to this clone: The antigen is undetermined.

The clonotype comes from a human donor who received a combined kidney and bone marrow transplant. V gene TRBV28 combines with J gene TRBJ2-5; 13 bases are shared with TRBD2. Sequencing used CD8+ T cells from blood, obtained before the transplant. The CDR3 protein is CASSLGLAGKETQYF. The CDR3 DNA follows: TGTGCCAGCAGTTTGGGACTAGCGGGGAAAGAGACCCAGTACTTC.